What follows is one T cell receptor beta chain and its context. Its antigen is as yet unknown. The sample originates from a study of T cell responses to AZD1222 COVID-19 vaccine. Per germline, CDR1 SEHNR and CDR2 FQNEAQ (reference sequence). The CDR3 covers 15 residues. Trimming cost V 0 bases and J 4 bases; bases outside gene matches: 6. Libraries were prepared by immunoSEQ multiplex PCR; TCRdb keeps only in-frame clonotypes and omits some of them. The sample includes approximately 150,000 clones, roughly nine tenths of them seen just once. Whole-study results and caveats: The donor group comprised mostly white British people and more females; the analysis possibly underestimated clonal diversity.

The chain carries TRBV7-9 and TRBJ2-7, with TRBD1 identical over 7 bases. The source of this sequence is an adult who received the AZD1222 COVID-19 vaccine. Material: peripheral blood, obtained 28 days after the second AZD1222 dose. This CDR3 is CASSLAPGQPYEQYF. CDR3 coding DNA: TGTGCCAGCAGCTTAGCCCCGGGACAGCCTTACGAGCAGTACTTC.